This T cell receptor beta chain was sequenced in a study of cytomegalovirus exposure and HLA in healthy donors (dated by TCRdb to about 2017). In the study overall: According to a later analysis, the roughly 120 validation repertoires were produced on the same platform as the 666 repertoires of the first cohort. The aim of the study was to test whether cataloging public T cell receptors could identify signatures of past pathogen exposure. Besides the first cohort of roughly 700 subjects, a separate validation cohort made up of 95 to 150 different subjects was used. To predict cytomegalovirus infection status, the study combined high-throughput TCR immunosequencing, statistical association of individual TCRs with disease status, and machine learning.

Receptor libraries were prepared by the immunoSEQ multiplex PCR assay. On the authors' methods: To diagnose cytomegalovirus status from the catalog of TCR beta chain sequences, a statistical classification framework was built. The clones in this table, taken by TCRdb from immuneACCESS, are in-frame only. Not every clone is retained; where verified, under half of the shortfall comes from an unresolved V gene, and the cause of the rest is unknown. V and J calls and clone size are given by that table; D and trimming were obtained from the DNA. A total of tens of thousands of clones appear in this sample, 95% to 97% of them only once. The ten largest clones capture 0.95% to 1.5% of the sample. From the germline V gene (reference sequence), CDR1 is LNHDA and CDR2 is SQIVND. The CDR3, from cysteine to phenylalanine, totals 15 residues. The sequence is cut down to CDR3 DNA, 45 bases in frame from base 1. V is pared back by 6 bases and J by 0 bases, with 15 bases lying between the germline termini.

The donors were included in the validation cohort of some 110 subjects, a group kept apart from the roughly 670-subject first cohort. Study-wide findings and limitations: In both the original and validation cohorts, the classifier was reported to diagnose cytomegalovirus status with high specificity and sensitivity. In vitro tests confirmed that three of the cytomegalovirus-associated TCR beta chains recognize cytomegalovirus antigens. According to the authors, the approach could potentially be generalized to other disease states and immunological phenotypes. In the study, about 150 TCR beta chains were listed as associated with cytomegalovirus. Most TCR sequences were seen in very few donors, while some public TCRs were found in many individuals. All 110 or so repertoires were used to score co-occurrence in the validation cohort in a later analysis, because that analysis had no HLA typing for the cohort. Subsequent analysis determined that TCRs grouped into clusters in the first cohort also showed a tendency toward co-occurrence across the roughly 110 validation repertoires, and approximately 93% of cluster scores exceeded 0.

Comments on this clone: No cognate antigen has been identified for it. Per-base qualities were not stored, and no clone one base away is much larger.

The TCR originated in a woman aged 18-35 years in good health and CMV-seronegative. The sample consisted of PBMCs. Recombination linked TRBV19 to TRBJ2-7; a weak D assignment points to TRBD1 (6 bases agree). In nucleotide form, the sequence is TGTGCCAGTAGAAGCCCCGGACAGAGCTCCTACGAGCAGTACTTC. It translates to CASRSPGQSSYEQYF.